This TCR beta chain was recovered during a study of blood T cell repertoires in COVID-19. Study details: Material from acute and convalescent COVID-19 was sourced from the United States, Italy and Spain. Sources were T cells, B-cell-depleted T cells, or PBMCs; the material itself was cDNA or gDNA.

Enrollment of patients from Seattle took place during active infection, with longitudinal follow-up. Germline V gene sequence: CDR1 SGHAT, CDR2 FQDESV (reference sequence). The CDR3 sequence is 15 residues long. The ends lost 5 bases at V and 3 bases at J; junction bases unmatched: 8. In the study's own analysis: Amplification of reference gene primers provided the estimated nucleated cell counts. TCRdb's table, derived via immunoSEQ multiplex PCR, lists solely in-frame clones and lacks some. V and J calls and clone size come straight from that table; D and trimming were deduced from the DNA. Of fewer than 300,000 clones in the sample, approximately 91% are singletons; the top ten hold around 2.2%.

The clonotype comes from a woman between 25 and 40 years old with COVID-19, enrolled during active disease. Source material: peripheral blood. The rearrangement uses TRBV11-1 and TRBJ2-7; 9 nucleotides line up with TRBD1. CDR3 coding DNA: TGTGCCAGCAGCCGGGGACAGGGCTACGACTACGAGCAGTACTTC. Protein: CASSRGQGYDYEQYF.